The rows below give T cell receptor beta chains drawn from one sample of a study of blood T cell repertoires in COVID-19. Assay: immunoSEQ multiplex PCR; the TCRdb copy retains only in-frame clones and omits some. This table has around 220,000 clones, about four fifths appearing once. The sequenced material came from PBMCs or T cells enriched from blood (not recorded which). Receptors were obtained from a woman aged 40 to 50 who had recovered from COVID-19. The CDR3 runs from the conserved cysteine through the conserved F or W. Each record gives: CDR3 DNA, CDR3 protein, D gene, clone size, V gene, J gene. D genes are given only for firm matches. Where a row states a size, it is once, few, many or the class of an expanded clone; other rows omit it.

TGTGCCAGCAGCTCACCGGGACTAGCGGGAGCCTCAAGCTCCTACGAGCAGTACTTC,CASSSPGLAGASSSYEQYF,TRBD2,.,TRBV5-4,TRBJ2-7
TGTGCCATCTCTCGACAGGGTGGAACTGAAGCTTTCTTT,CAISRQGGTEAFF,TRBD1,.,TRBV10-3,TRBJ1-1
TGCGCCAGCAGTCAACCGGTCGCGGCTAGCGGGAGCTTCCCTAGCACAGATACGCAGTATTTT,CASSQPVAASGSFPSTDTQYF,TRBD2,.,TRBV23-1,TRBJ2-3
TGTGCCAGCAAAACCAACACAGTGGAAGCTTTCTTT,CASKTNTVEAFF,.,few,TRBV28,TRBJ1-1
TGTGCCATCAGTGAGCTGGGCCAGCCCTACGAGCAGTACTTC,CAISELGQPYEQYF,.,.,TRBV10-3,TRBJ2-7
TGTGCCAGCAGTGAAGGGGGGCTCGCCCTTTATGGCTACACCTTC,CASSEGGLALYGYTF,.,once,TRBV2,TRBJ1-2
TGTGCCAGCAGCCCTCAGGGGACAGCCTATGGCTACACCTTC,CASSPQGTAYGYTF,TRBD1,.,TRBV11-3,TRBJ1-2
TGTGCCATCAGTGAGATGGCGGGAGCAACTAATGAAAAACTGTTTTTT,CAISEMAGATNEKLFF,.,.,TRBV10-3,TRBJ1-4
TGTGCCACCAAAGGAGGGGGCACAGATACGCAGTATTTT,CATKGGGTDTQYF,.,.,TRBV24-1,TRBJ2-3
TGTGCCAGTAGTATTGGGTTCGGGTCTAATGAAAAACTGTTTTTT,CASSIGFGSNEKLFF,.,.,TRBV19,TRBJ1-4
TGTGCCATCACCCCCAGCCGGACAGGGCGCAACTCAAGGTCTGGAAACACCATATATTTT,CAITPSRTGRNSRSGNTIYF,TRBD1,.,TRBV10-3,TRBJ1-3
TGTGCCAGCAGGACAGGGTTGCCTGAAGCTTTCTTT,CASRTGLPEAFF,TRBD1,once,TRBV28,TRBJ1-1
TGTGCCAGCAGTCCGATGACTAGCGGGACTTACAATGAGCAGTTCTTC,CASSPMTSGTYNEQFF,TRBD2,.,TRBV27,TRBJ2-1